This T cell receptor (beta chain) was sequenced during a study of CD8 T cells in ankylosing spondylitis. Study-level findings and limits: Ankylosing spondylitis blood appeared to carry a characteristic TCR beta motif of roughly eight highly homologous variants. In synovial fluid and blood from reactive arthritis, some motif variants were previously reported.

Library preparation for TCR beta used quantitative 5'-RACE with molecular barcodes. TCRdb re-called the 5' RACE reads with MiXCR, one entry per CDR3 protein. The sample lists a few hundred thousand distinct CDR3 sequences; approximately 8.2% were seen once. With respect to this clonotype: The target antigen is unknown.

Germline assignment: CDR1 MDHEN and CDR2 SYDVKM. V gave up 8 bases and J gave up 3 bases; unmatched junction bases: 5. The CDR3 is 14 amino acids. This sequence was found in a male donor with ankylosing spondylitis. The chain has TRBV28 and TRBJ1-5, with 9 bases that match TRBD1. Sequencing was carried out using blood, either unsorted or a sorted T cell fraction (not recorded which). CDR3 in amino acids: CASWDRAYNQPQHF. CDR3 nucleotide sequence: TGTGCCAGCTGGGACAGGGCCTACAATCAGCCCCAGCATTTT. Complete variable domain (other parts from reference TRBV28 and TRBJ1-5): DVKVTQSSRYLVKRTGEKVFLECVQDMDHENMFWYRQDPGLGLRLIYFSYDVKMKEKGDIPEGYSVSREKKERFSLILESASTNQTSMYLCASWDRAYNQPQHFGDGTRLSIL.